The rows below give T cell receptor beta chains drawn from one sample of a study of regulatory T cells in long-lasting Graves disease. TCRdb passed the multiplex PCR reads through MiXCR, listing each CDR3 protein once. The top ten hold less than 25% of the sample, which has some 370,000 distinct CDR3 sequences, 20% to 25% seen once. The input for sequencing was peripheral blood mononuclear cells (PBMCs), taken when the disease was refractory, from a patient treated with antithyroid drugs. These TCRs come from a female donor with Graves disease. Each CDR3 is given with its conserved first and last residue. D genes are given only for firm matches. Size is omitted from some rows. Given values are once, few, many or a class for expanded clones.

V gene	clone size	J gene	D gene	CDR3 protein	CDR3 DNA
TRBV4-3	-	TRBJ1-4	-	CASSQEAPTANEKLFF	TGCGCCAGCAGCCAAGAAGCCCCGACCGCTAATGAAAAACTGTTTTTT
TRBV7-8	few	TRBJ1-5	-	CASAGFVNQPQHF	TGTGCCAGCGCAGGGTTTGTAAATCAGCCCCAGCATTTT
TRBV20-1	few	TRBJ1-2	-	CSAKIDYGYTF	TGCAGTGCCAAGATTGACTATGGCTACACCTTC
TRBV27	-	TRBJ2-3	-	CASSSTPSSTDTQYF	TGTGCCAGCAGTTCTACTCCATCAAGCACAGATACGCAGTATTTT
TRBV7-9	-	TRBJ1-3	-	CASSSDRGNTIYF	TGTGCCAGCAGCTCCGACAGAGGAAACACCATATATTTT
TRBV10-3	many	TRBJ2-5	-	CAISDYLRGDGETQYF	TGTGCCATCAGTGACTATTTACGGGGAGACGGAGAGACCCAGTACTTC
TRBV20-1	many	TRBJ2-7	-	CSARVLVSYEQYF	TGCAGTGCTAGAGTTCTGGTTAGCTACGAGCAGTACTTC
TRBV27	few	TRBJ2-3	-	CASSYSGRTDTQYF	TGTGCCAGCAGTTATTCGGGACGGACAGATACGCAGTATTTT
TRBV19	few	TRBJ1-2	-	CASTPATTVLYGYTF	TGTGCCAGTACTCCCGCCACGACAGTCCTCTATGGCTACACCTTC
TRBV7-9	many	TRBJ2-5	TRBD1	CASSLWGQRQETQYF	TGTGCCAGCAGCTTATGGGGACAGCGCCAAGAGACCCAGTACTTC
TRBV19	few	TRBJ1-1	-	CASSIGRNTEAFF	TGTGCCAGTAGTATAGGCCGGAACACTGAAGCTTTCTTT
TRBV4-2	few	TRBJ2-7	-	CASSPRGIEQYF	TGTGCCAGCAGCCCACGCGGCATCGAGCAGTACTTC
TRBV30	few	TRBJ1-1	TRBD1	CAWSEQGWNTEAFF	TGTGCCTGGAGTGAACAGGGGTGGAACACTGAAGCTTTCTTT
TRBV7-8	many	TRBJ2-7	TRBD1	CASSIPGQGRNEQYF	TGTGCCAGCAGCATACCGGGACAGGGGAGAAACGAGCAGTACTTC
TRBV12-3/TRBV12-4	few	TRBJ2-1	TRBD1	CASEGTGEGSYNEQFF	TGTGCCAGCGAAGGGACAGGGGAAGGATCCTACAATGAGCAGTTCTTC
TRBV30	few	TRBJ2-2	-	CAWSVSRELFF	TGTGCCTGGAGTGTTTCCCGGGAGCTGTTTTTT
TRBV12-3/TRBV12-4	few	TRBJ2-7	-	CASSLAQLYEQYF	TGTGCCAGCAGTTTAGCACAGCTCTACGAGCAGTACTTC
TRBV18	-	TRBJ2-5	-	CASSPSQGNQETQYF	TGTGCCAGCTCACCCTCACAGGGCAACCAAGAGACCCAGTACTTC
TRBV18	-	TRBJ1-5	-	CASSLDTGNQPQHF	TGTGCCAGCTCACTCGACACCGGCAATCAGCCCCAGCATTTT
TRBV6-1	few	TRBJ2-5	-	CASTITGAGGETQYF	TGTGCCAGCACCATTACCGGGGCAGGTGGCGAGACCCAGTACTTC
TRBV29-1	few	TRBJ1-3	-	CSVEQSSGNTIYF	TGCAGCGTTGAACAGAGCTCTGGAAACACCATATATTTT
TRBV19	-	TRBJ2-4	-	CASSISLQRLAKNIQYF	TGTGCCAGTAGTATTTCTCTCCAGAGACTAGCCAAAAACATTCAGTACTTC
TRBV12-3/TRBV12-4	many	TRBJ2-5	-	CASSFGLGQGRETQYF	TGTGCCAGCAGTTTCGGACTAGGACAGGGCAGGGAGACCCAGTACTTC
TRBV18	many	TRBJ1-4	TRBD1	CASSPATGDSEKLFF	TGTGCCAGCTCACCAGCAACAGGGGATTCAGAAAAACTGTTTTTT